This T cell receptor (beta chain) was captured by sequencing in a study of T-cell reconstitution after alpha-beta-depleted transplantation in children. Construction of the TCRbeta library involved unique molecular identifiers. TCRdb re-called the PCR reads with MiXCR, one entry per CDR3 protein. The sample yields fewer than 750,000 distinct CDR3 sequences, about 23% seen once. Study-level results: At the one-year point after transplant, T-cell counts and TCRbeta diversity were found to come mostly from T cells that had been newly produced.

As for this clonotype: Its target is unknown.

The CDR3 spans 11 residues. V was cut by 2 bases and J by 10 bases, with 6 bases left in between. The sample here was PBMCs, mostly from graft donor cells, taken 360 days after TCRalphabeta/CD19-depleted stem cell transplant. This clonotype was obtained from a boy under two years old who had a stem cell transplant for acute myeloid leukemia, so the T cells may come from the graft donor. The chain uses TRBV12-3 or TRBV12-4 and TRBJ1-5; the D gene is possibly TRBD1 (5 bases). CDR3 sequence (DNA): TGTGCCAGCAGTTTACAGGGCCCCCAGCATTTT. As protein: CASSLQGPQHF.